The rows below give T cell receptor beta chains drawn from one sample of a study of blood T cells in healthy people across ages. A single record per CDR3 protein comes from TCRdb applying MiXCR to the 5' RACE reads. The sample comprises about a million distinct CDR3 sequences, 40% to 60% of which are singletons, and roughly 13% rests with the top ten. The sequencing input was blood. The source of these receptors is a man younger than 40 in good health. The CDR3 runs from the conserved cysteine through the conserved F or W. A D gene is named only where the DNA matches it firmly. Size is stated for part of the rows, as once, few or many counts, or as a class when the clone is expanded.

D gene	V gene	clone size	J gene	CDR3 protein	CDR3 DNA
TRBD1	TRBV27	few	TRBJ1-1	CASSVRGPGEAFF	TGTGCCAGCAGTGTCAGGGGGCCGGGTGAAGCTTTCTTT
TRBD1	TRBV5-1	NA	TRBJ2-3	CASRRQGFTTDTQYF	TGCGCCAGTAGGAGACAGGGTTTTACGACAGATACGCAGTATTTT
TRBD1	TRBV11-2	NA	TRBJ2-7	CASSLGPPDRVGHEQYF	TGTGCCAGCAGCTTAGGCCCCCCAGACAGGGTAGGCCACGAGCAGTACTTC
NA	TRBV7-9	many	TRBJ1-2	CASSLAGGNGYTF	TGCGCCAGCAGCTTGGCCGGTGGGAATGGCTACACCTTC
NA	TRBV29-1	NA	TRBJ1-2	CSGADTGNYGYTF	TGCAGCGGAGCCGATACTGGGAACTATGGCTACACCTTC
TRBD1	TRBV29-1	few	TRBJ1-4	CSGGTGQEKLFF	TGCAGCGGAGGGACAGGGCAGGAAAAACTGTTTTTT
NA	TRBV28	NA	TRBJ2-5	CASSPGGVTWETQYF	TGTGCCAGCAGTCCGGGCGGGGTTACGTGGGAGACCCAGTACTTC
TRBD2	TRBV7-2	NA	TRBJ2-4	CASSSTTSGGTQYF	TGTGCCAGCAGCTCGACAACTAGCGGGGGAACTCAGTACTTC
TRBD1	TRBV15	NA	TRBJ2-3	CATSRGEGTGVRDTQYF	TGTGCCACCAGCAGAGGCGAAGGGACAGGCGTTAGAGATACGCAGTATTTT
NA	TRBV7-8	few	TRBJ1-5	CASSPGWVGSNQPQHF	TGTGCCAGCAGCCCGGGATGGGTCGGGAGCAATCAGCCCCAGCATTTT
TRBD1	TRBV4-2	once	TRBJ2-3	CASSQAASGGKDTQYF	TGTGCCAGCAGCCAAGCGGCGTCAGGGGGCAAAGATACGCAGTATTTT
TRBD2	TRBV11-1	NA	TRBJ2-7	CASSWTGTSLREQYF	TGTGCCAGCAGCTGGACCGGGACTAGCCTCCGGGAGCAGTACTTC
NA	TRBV20-1	NA	TRBJ2-3	CSARDRRLPRDTQYF	TGCAGTGCTAGAGATCGCCGTCTGCCCCGAGATACGCAGTATTTT
NA	TRBV5-1	NA	TRBJ2-3	CASSLGQRDTVTQYF	TGCGCCAGCAGCTTGGGACAGCGCGACACAGTTACGCAGTATTTT
TRBD1	TRBV28	NA	TRBJ2-1	CASSFEGQGASYNEQFF	TGTGCCAGCAGTTTCGAAGGACAGGGGGCAAGTTACAATGAGCAGTTCTTC
TRBD1	TRBV7-7	few	TRBJ1-4	CASSLATGDEKLFF	TGTGCTAGCAGCTTAGCGACAGGGGATGAAAAACTGTTTTTT
NA	TRBV4-1	NA	TRBJ2-1	CASGQVTGHNEQFF	TGCGCCAGCGGCCAAGTTACGGGTCACAATGAGCAGTTCTTC
TRBD1	TRBV29-1	few	TRBJ2-7	CSVDLGQGAGEQYF	TGCAGCGTTGACCTCGGACAGGGGGCGGGCGAGCAGTACTTC
NA	TRBV29-1	many	TRBJ1-2	CSVVGGAANYGYTF	TGCAGCGTTGTTGGGGGGGCTGCTAACTATGGCTACACCTTC
TRBD1	TRBV27	few	TRBJ1-2	CASSLWPGQGSTYGYTF	TGTGCCAGCAGTTTATGGCCGGGACAGGGAAGTACCTATGGCTACACCTTC
TRBD2	TRBV6-2/TRBV6-3	few	TRBJ2-1	CASSSWTSRQFF	TGTGCCAGCAGTTCGTGGACTAGCAGGCAGTTCTTC
TRBD1	TRBV10-3	NA	TRBJ2-3	CATRDSSWGTQYF	TGTGCCACCCGGGACAGTAGTTGGGGGACGCAGTATTTT
NA	TRBV24-1	few	TRBJ2-5	CATSDSVGPETQYF	TGTGCCACCAGTGATTCCGTGGGGCCAGAGACCCAGTACTTC
NA	TRBV7-8	few	TRBJ1-4	CASSLRRQTNEKLFF	TGTGCCAGCAGCTTACGCAGACAGACAAATGAAAAACTGTTTTTT
NA	TRBV2	NA	TRBJ2-7	CASSDILLEEQYF	TGTGCCAGCAGTGATATCCTATTGGAGGAGCAGTACTTC
NA	TRBV7-2	NA	TRBJ1-2	CASSDPHLGDLNGYTF	TGTGCCAGCAGCGACCCGCATCTCGGGGACTTGAATGGCTACACCTTC
TRBD2	TRBV20-1	NA	TRBJ2-3	CSASSGTSGTDTQYF	TGCAGTGCTAGTTCCGGGACTAGCGGGACGGATACGCAGTATTTT
TRBD2	TRBV20-1	NA	TRBJ2-3	CSARGGGATDTQYF	TGCAGTGCTAGAGGCGGGGGGGCCACAGATACGCAGTATTTT
TRBD2	TRBV4-2	NA	TRBJ2-5	CASSQDLEGREQYF	TGTGCCAGCAGCCAAGATTTGGAAGGGAGGGAGCAGTACTTC
NA	TRBV5-4	few	TRBJ2-1	CAALVTGREFF	TGTGCCGCCCTTGTAACAGGGAGGGAGTTCTTC
NA	TRBV27	NA	TRBJ1-2	CASSWAGANNYGYTF	TGTGCCAGCAGTTGGGCCGGGGCAAATAACTATGGCTACACCTTC
TRBD1	TRBV7-6	few	TRBJ2-7	CASSSRQGEQVEQYF	TGTGCCAGCAGCTCGCGACAGGGGGAACAGGTCGAGCAGTACTTC
NA	TRBV29-1	NA	TRBJ2-6	CSIAGSGANVLTF	TGCAGCATCGCAGGGTCTGGGGCCAACGTCCTGACTTTC
NA	TRBV6-5	few	TRBJ1-2	CASRGAGYTF	TGTGCCAGCAGGGGGGCTGGCTACACCTTC
NA	TRBV7-2	NA	TRBJ2-1	CASSPSPGATVNEQFF	TGTGCCAGCAGTCCATCCCCGGGGGCGACAGTAAATGAGCAGTTCTTC
TRBD1	TRBV6-1	NA	TRBJ1-5	CASSEEDGQGHQPQHF	TGTGCCAGCAGTGAAGAGGATGGACAGGGTCATCAGCCCCAGCATTTT
NA	TRBV10-3	NA	TRBJ2-1	CAISESGGLVMNEQFF	TGTGCCATCAGTGAGTCTGGTGGGCTAGTTATGAATGAGCAGTTCTTC
NA	TRBV12-3/TRBV12-4	few	TRBJ1-2	CASSLAEGGYTF	TGTGCCAGCAGTTTAGCGGAAGGTGGCTACACCTTC
NA	TRBV11-3	NA	TRBJ2-4	CASSASARAKNIQYF	TGTGCCAGCAGCGCCTCAGCAAGAGCCAAAAACATTCAGTACTTC
NA	TRBV10-3	NA	TRBJ2-2	CAISGFQIANTGELFF	TGTGCCATCAGTGGGTTCCAGATAGCGAACACCGGGGAGCTGTTTTTT
NA	TRBV24-1	NA	TRBJ1-2	CATSQESNYGYTF	TGTGCCACCAGTCAAGAGAGTAACTATGGCTACACCTTC
NA	TRBV20-1	NA	TRBJ2-2	CSARIGRQLTGELFF	TGCAGTGCTAGAATCGGCAGGCAACTCACCGGGGAGCTGTTTTTT
NA	TRBV20-1	few	TRBJ2-1	CSARDSEANAYNEQFF	TGCAGTGCTAGAGACTCTGAGGCGAATGCATACAATGAGCAGTTCTTC
TRBD1	TRBV20-1	few	TRBJ2-1	CSARVLGQGAQNEQFF	TGCAGTGCTAGAGTCCTCGGACAGGGGGCTCAGAATGAGCAGTTCTTC
TRBD2	TRBV12-3/TRBV12-4	few	TRBJ2-5	CASSLAHGSGAETQYF	TGTGCCAGCAGTTTAGCGCATGGAAGCGGGGCAGAGACCCAGTACTTC
NA	TRBV7-2	many	TRBJ2-1	CASSLAQGGYNEQFF	TGTGCCAGCAGCTTAGCTCAGGGGGGCTACAATGAGCAGTTCTTC
NA	TRBV9	NA	TRBJ1-4	CASTRGGTTNEKLFF	TGTGCCAGCACGAGGGGGGGGACAACTAATGAAAAACTGTTTTTT
NA	TRBV29-1	few	TRBJ1-1	CSVDRGRTEAFF	TGCAGCGTTGACAGGGGCCGGACTGAAGCTTTCTTT